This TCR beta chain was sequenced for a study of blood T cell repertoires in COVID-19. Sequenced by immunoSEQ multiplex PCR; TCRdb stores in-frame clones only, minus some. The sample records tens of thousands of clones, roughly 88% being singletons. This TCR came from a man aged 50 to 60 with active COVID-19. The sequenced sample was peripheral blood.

For the CDR3, the DNA is TGTGCCAGCAGTTACTCTACGAATAAAGGGGGTAGCAATCAGCCCCAGCATTTT. It translates to CASSYSTNKGGSNQPQHF. The gene calls are TRBV6-2 or TRBV6-3 and TRBJ1-5, with a tentative D call TRBD1 (6 bases). Trimming removed 0 bases from V and 0 bases from J, with 15 bases in between. The CDR3 contains 18 residues. CDR1 is MNHEY, CDR2 SVGEGT, per germline.